These 11 T cell receptor beta chains were all obtained from the same sample, sequenced in a study of beta chain features in type 1 diabetes. Findings and caveats of the study: TCRB CDR3s were moderately but significantly shorter in Type 1 diabetes patients in all four CD4+ subsets.

Expressed TCRB transcripts were sequenced after all isolated RNA was converted to cDNA. Produced via immunoSEQ multiplex PCR; TCRdb's table is partial and in-frame only. The data show a few hundred thousand clones, with 10% to 15% seen just once and 0.0095% to 0.013% held by the top ten. Antigens for these TCRs are unknown. Sequencing input: naive CD4+ T cells from blood. All receptors come from a woman under 30 with type 1 diabetes.

V usage is TRBV25-1 and J usage is TRBJ2-2; D gene ambiguous. This CDR3 spans 14 amino acids. The V gene lost 3 bases and the J gene lost 5 bases, with 10 bases spanning the gap. Germline V lookup: CDR1 MGHDK, CDR2 SYGVNS. The CDR3: CASSDVGATGELFF. CDR3 sequence (DNA): TGTGCCAGCAGTGATGTCGGAGCGACCGGGGAGCTGTTTTTT.

V usage is TRBV7-9 and J usage is TRBJ1-3; 7 bases fit TRBD1. V lost 5 bases and J lost 0; bases outside the gene matches: 7. This CDR3 is 16 amino acids long. The germline CDR1 and CDR2 sequences are SEHNR and FQNEAQ (reference sequence). CDR3 coding DNA: TGTGCCAGCAGCCCGAAGGGACAGAGCTCTGGAAACACCATATATTTT. Its protein is CASSPKGQSSGNTIYF.

This clone was picked up a small number of times. The chain joins TRBV25-1 to TRBJ2-3; D is unclear. The germline CDR1 and CDR2 sequences are MGHDK and SYGVNS. The CDR3 is made up of 12 amino acids. Trimming left V 6 bases short and J 4 bases short, with 8 bases between. This CDR3 reads CASSPHPDTQYF. As DNA, the CDR3 is TGTGCCAGCAGCCCACACCCAGATACGCAGTATTTT.

This clone was seen a handful of times. The chain combines TRBV7-9 with TRBJ1-2; 7 positions agree with TRBD1. Unmatched junction bases numbered 9, after V lost 5 bases and J lost 6 bases. The CDR3 has 14 residues. CDR1 is SEHNR and CDR2 is FQNEAQ in the germline V gene (reference sequence). The CDR3 loop reads CASSEGQRRDGYTF. CDR3 DNA sequence: TGTGCCAGCAGCGAGGGACAGCGCAGAGATGGCTACACCTTC. The full variable domain, in which reference TRBV7-9 and TRBJ1-2 provide the parts outside the CDR3, is DTGVSQNPRHKITKRGQNVTFRCDPISEHNRLYWYRQTLGQGPEFLTYFQNEAQLEKSRLLSDRFSAERPKGSFSTLEIQRTEQGDSAMYLCASSEGQRRDGYTFGSGTRLTVV.

The chain recombines TRBV30 with TRBJ1-1, with D perhaps matching TRBD1 (5 bases). Germline CDR1 and CDR2: GTSNPN and SVGIG (reference sequence). V dropped 0 bases and J dropped 0 bases, with 14 bases sitting between them. The length of the CDR3 is 16 residues. The CDR3 is CAWSVTGPGMNTEAFF. CDR3 coding DNA: TGTGCCTGGAGTGTAACGGGCCCAGGGATGAACACTGAAGCTTTCTTT.

The rearrangement links TRBV2 to TRBJ2-5; D is possibly TRBD1 (5 bases). CDR3 length equals 14 residues. The ends were cut back, 2 bases at V and 5 bases at J, with 12 bases in the middle. The germline V gene has CDR1 SNHLY and CDR2 FYNNEI. DNA for the CDR3: TGTGCCAGCAGTGAAAGGGCAGGGTGGGAGACCCAGTACTTC. Translating gives CASSERAGWETQYF.

Here the CDR3 reads CASSSYTSSYNEQFF. DNA of the CDR3: TGTGCCAGCAGCAGTTATACGAGCTCCTACAATGAGCAGTTCTTC. The chain carries TRBV7-2 and TRBJ2-1; D is unresolved. CDR1 SGHTA and CDR2 FQGNSA come from the germline V gene. This CDR3 contains 15 residues. Trimming stripped 5 bases from V and 0 bases from J, with 11 bases between.

There are a few counts of this clone. The chain carries TRBV6-5 and TRBJ2-1; 12 nucleotides align to TRBD2. V trimming: 6 bases; J trimming: 8 bases; junction bases outside the gene matches: 8. The CDR3 contains 15 residues. Germline CDR1 is MNHEY and CDR2 is SVGAGI. CDR3 sequence: CASSVRLAGGHEQFF. CDR3 sequence (DNA): TGTGCCAGCAGCGTTCGGCTAGCGGGGGGGCATGAGCAGTTCTTC.

This clone showed up just a few times. V usage is TRBV2 and J usage is TRBJ2-6; D ambiguous. Germline values: CDR1 SNHLY, CDR2 FYNNEI. This CDR3 has 15 amino acids. V dropped 4 bases and J dropped 0 bases, with 7 bases sitting between them. CDR3 in DNA: TGTGCCAGCAGTGGTTTTTACTCTGGGGCCAACGTCCTGACTTTC. Residues: CASSGFYSGANVLTF.

There are a few counts of this clone. V is TRBV7-3 and J is TRBJ2-2, with unresolved D. In germline, CDR1 is SGHTA, CDR2 FQGTGA. This CDR3 is 14 amino acids long. Trimming pared 6 bases from V and 1 base from J, leaving 9 bases between. The CDR3 region is CASRRSGNTGELFF. DNA of the CDR3: TGTGCCAGCAGAAGGAGTGGGAACACCGGGGAGCTGTTTTTT.

The chain links TRBV5-4 to TRBJ1-2; 8 bases align to TRBD1. Trimming cost V 4 bases and J 9 bases; bases outside gene matches: 5. This CDR3 spans 12 amino acids. Germline V gene lookup returns CDR1 SGHNT and CDR2 YYREEE (reference sequence). CDR3 residues: CASSTDRASYTF. Here the CDR3 DNA reads TGTGCCAGCAGCACGGACAGGGCTAGCTACACCTTC.